A single sample gave rise to the 14 T cell receptor beta chains below, sequenced in a study of T-cell memory formation after mild COVID-19. Each CDR3 protein gets one entry after TCRdb re-called the 5' RACE reads with MiXCR. In the table there are more than 300,000 distinct CDR3 sequences, 20% of which are singletons. The sample comprised PBMCs or a T cell subset sorted from them (not recorded which). The receptors were gathered from a man aged 18 to 30 who had mild COVID-19 (a few samples of this study predate the infection). Cell type and time point are not known.

This clonotype was seen more than once but under ten times. V and J are TRBV12-3 or TRBV12-4 and TRBJ2-1, with a possible D match to TRBD2 (6 bases). This CDR3 is 16 amino acids long. V was trimmed by 6 bases and J by 2 bases, leaving 17 bases between them. The DNA for the CDR3 is TGTGCCAGCAGGCTTCCTGGCCCGGGGGCCTACAATGAGCAGTTCTTC. It yields the protein CASRLPGPGAYNEQFF.

In its sample, this clonotype was seen many times. The V and J genes are TRBV20-1 and TRBJ2-3, with D perhaps assigned TRBD1 or TRBD2 (5 bases each). The CDR3 has 14 residues. V was trimmed by 0 bases and J by 4 bases, leaving 11 bases between them. CDR1 is DFQATT and CDR2 is SNEGSKA in the germline V gene (reference sequence). This chain's CDR3 is CSARDAVGADTQYF. In nucleotides, the CDR3 is TGCAGTGCTAGAGATGCAGTGGGGGCAGATACGCAGTATTTT.

This clonotype was observed a few times. The rearrangement joins TRBV6-5 to TRBJ2-3, with D unclear. CDR1 and CDR2 (germline): MNHEY, SVGAGI. The CDR3 has 13 residues. Trimming shortened V by 7 bases and J by 0 bases, and 8 bases separated the two germline ends. The CDR3 coding sequence is TGTGCCAGCACAAAAGGTAGCACAGATACGCAGTATTTT. Its protein product is CASTKGSTDTQYF.

This clonotype was picked up many times. The V and J genes are TRBV3-1 and TRBJ1-2, with a weak D call TRBD1 (5 bases). The CDR3 has 13 amino acids. With 3 bases removed from V and 4 bases from J, the gap between germline ends came to 9 bases. Germline lookup yields CDR1 LGHDT and CDR2 YNNKEL (reference sequence). CDR3 nucleotide sequence: TGTGCCAGCAGCCAGTCGGGGGGCTATGGCTACACCTTC. It specifies CASSQSGGYGYTF.

A few counts support this clonotype. The chain employs TRBV11-2 and TRBJ2-2, with a tentative D call TRBD1 (5 bases). Trimming left V 3 bases short and J 2 bases short, with 10 bases between. The CDR3 contains 15 residues. Germline V gives CDR1 SGHAT, CDR2 FQNNGV. The CDR3 bases are TGTGCCAGCAGCTTTGTACAGGCAAACACCGGGGAGCTGTTTTTT. Its translation: CASSFVQANTGELFF.

The sample holds a few counts of this clonotype. The gene calls are TRBV4-2 and TRBJ2-3; maybe TRBD1 (6 bases). CDR1 and CDR2 (germline): LGHNA, YNFKEQ. V lost 1 base and J 2 bases, leaving 16 bases between the germline ends. This CDR3 comprises 17 residues. CDR3 loop: CASSQARGYGYTDTQYF. Written as DNA, the CDR3 is TGTGCCAGCAGCCAAGCCAGGGGTTATGGTTACACAGATACGCAGTATTTT.

This clonotype was observed a few times. This chain joins TRBV7-9 and TRBJ2-5; 7 bases map to TRBD1. The germline V gene has CDR1 SEHNR and CDR2 FQNEAQ (reference sequence). The CDR3 extends over 15 amino acids. J was trimmed by 5 bases and V by 3 bases; bases with no gene match: 9. The CDR3, as DNA: TGTGCCAGCAGCTTCCGGACAGGAACGGGGGAGACCCAGTACTTC. Protein product: CASSFRTGTGETQYF.

The chain employs TRBV21-1 and TRBJ1-2; the table names TRBD1, a call not compared with the DNA. TRBV21-1 is assigned pseudogene status. The CDR3 contains 10 residues. The CDR3 region is CASPGNGYTF. CDR3 in DNA: TGTGCCAGCCCAGGGAACGGCTACACCTTC.

This clonotype has more than one count but fewer than ten. This chain links TRBV6-5 with TRBJ1-4; tentatively, D is TRBD1 (6 bases). Germline V CDR1 and CDR2: MNHEY, SVGAGI. V was shortened by 3 bases and J by 8 bases, with 13 bases between the two germline ends. There are 14 residues in the CDR3. Here the CDR3 reads CASSYTGIREKLFF. Here the CDR3 DNA reads TGTGCCAGCAGTTATACAGGGATTCGCGAAAAACTGTTTTTT.

There are a few counts of this clonotype. V is TRBV15 and J is TRBJ1-2; maybe TRBD1 (5 bases). This CDR3 has 14 residues. Trimming took 0 bases from V and 13 from J, leaving 18 bases between them. Germline V gives CDR1 LNHNV, CDR2 YYDKDF (reference sequence). CDR3 in amino acids: CATSRDEEGINFTF. In DNA form, the CDR3 reads TGTGCCACCAGCAGAGATGAGGAGGGGATCAATTTCACCTTC.

The chain employs TRBV5-1 and TRBJ1-1; TRBD1 is a possible D gene (6 bases). The V gene lost 0 bases and the J gene lost 1 base, with 16 bases spanning the gap. The CDR3 is 17 amino acids. Germline CDR1 reads SGHRS; CDR2 reads YFSETQ. CDR3 amino acids: CASSLGGGRIRNTEAFF. Here the CDR3 DNA reads TGCGCCAGCAGCTTGGGGGGGGGCCGCATTAGGAACACTGAAGCTTTCTTT.

This chain links TRBV5-6 with TRBJ2-1, with D hard to call. Germline V CDR1 and CDR2: SGHDT, YYEEEE. Trimming pared 1 base from V and 5 bases from J, leaving 4 bases between. The length of the CDR3 is 12 residues. CDR3: CASSLTDNEQFF. The CDR3 DNA is TGTGCCAGCAGCTTGACCGACAATGAGCAGTTCTTC.

This clonotype was observed a handful of times. The chain employs TRBV12-3 or TRBV12-4 and TRBJ1-1; 11 nucleotides line up with TRBD1. J lost 3 bases, V lost 5 bases, and 2 bases had no gene match. The CDR3 has 14 residues. CDR3 sequence: CASSTGQGDTEAFF. The CDR3 nucleotides are TGTGCCAGCAGTACGGGACAGGGGGACACTGAAGCTTTCTTT.

This clonotype was detected ten times or more. The chain is built from TRBV7-3 and TRBJ2-5, with TRBD2 matching 7 bases. The CDR3 spans 15 residues. After removal of 3 bases from V and 1 base from J, the junction contained 5 bases not matched to a gene. Germline V gives CDR1 SGHTA, CDR2 FQGTGA. CDR3 nucleotides: TGTGCCAGCAGCTTGACGGGGGGTCCCCAAGAGACCCAGTACTTC. Translation gives CASSLTGGPQETQYF.